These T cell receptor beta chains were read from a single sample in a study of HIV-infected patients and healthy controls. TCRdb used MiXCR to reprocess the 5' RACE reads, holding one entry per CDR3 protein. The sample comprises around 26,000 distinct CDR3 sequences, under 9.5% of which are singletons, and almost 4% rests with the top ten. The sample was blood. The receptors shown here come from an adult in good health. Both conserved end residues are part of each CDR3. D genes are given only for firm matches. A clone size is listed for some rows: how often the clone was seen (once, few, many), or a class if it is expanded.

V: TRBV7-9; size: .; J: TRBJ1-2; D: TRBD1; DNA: TGTGCCAGCAGCCCACAGGGGGCGCAGAACTATGGCTACACCTTC; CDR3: CASSPQGAQNYGYTF
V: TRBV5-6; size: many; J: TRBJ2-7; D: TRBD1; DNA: TGTGCCAGCAGCTTGGGAGGACAGGCCTACGAGCAGTACTTC; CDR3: CASSLGGQAYEQYF
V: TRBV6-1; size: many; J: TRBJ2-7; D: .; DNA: TGTGCCAGCAGTGAAGTTGGGACGACCTACGAGCAGTACTTC; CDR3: CASSEVGTTYEQYF
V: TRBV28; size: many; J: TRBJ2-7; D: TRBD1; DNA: TGTGCCAGCACCTGGGGGGACAGGGGTAGGGAGCAGTACTTC; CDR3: CASTWGDRGREQYF
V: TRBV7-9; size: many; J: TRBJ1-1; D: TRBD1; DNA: TGTGCCAGCAGCTTCTTTGGGACAGCCGAAGCTTTCTTT; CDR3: CASSFFGTAEAFF
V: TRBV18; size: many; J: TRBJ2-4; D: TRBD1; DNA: TGTGCCAGCTCACCCCTCGACCAGGGACAGGACATTCAGTACTTC; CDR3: CASSPLDQGQDIQYF
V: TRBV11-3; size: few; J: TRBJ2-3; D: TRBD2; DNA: TGTGCCAGCAGCTCCACCCTAGCGGGGGGTCTGGGAGATACGCAGTATTTT; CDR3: CASSSTLAGGLGDTQYF
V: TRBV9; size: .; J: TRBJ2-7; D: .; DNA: TGTGCCAGCAGCCCTAGAGCCCTCGGAAACTACGAGCAGTACTTC; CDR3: CASSPRALGNYEQYF
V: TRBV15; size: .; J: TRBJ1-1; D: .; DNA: TGTGCCACCAGCCCTCATAACACTGAAGCTTTCTTT; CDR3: CATSPHNTEAFF
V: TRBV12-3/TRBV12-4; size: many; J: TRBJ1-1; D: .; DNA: TGTGCCAGCAGCTCAAGAGGCGACGAGGTGGCGAACACTGAAGCTTTCTTT; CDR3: CASSSRGDEVANTEAFF
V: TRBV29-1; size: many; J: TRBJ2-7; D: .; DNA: TGCAGCGTTGAAGGCCAGGGGCGCGACGAGCAGTACTTC; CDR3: CSVEGQGRDEQYF
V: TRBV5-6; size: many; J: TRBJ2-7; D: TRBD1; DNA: TGTGCCAGCAGCTTGGACAGGGGGCCAACTTCCGAGCAGTACTTC; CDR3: CASSLDRGPTSEQYF
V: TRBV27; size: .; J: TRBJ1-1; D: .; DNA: TGTGCCAGCAAGGTGGAGGTTAGGGGCACTGAAGCTTTCTTT; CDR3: CASKVEVRGTEAFF
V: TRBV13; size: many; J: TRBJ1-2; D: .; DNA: TGTGCCAGCAGCCCAGGAAGGGGAGCGGTGGGCTACACCTTC; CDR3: CASSPGRGAVGYTF
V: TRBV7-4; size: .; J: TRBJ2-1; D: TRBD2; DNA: TGTGGCAGCAGCTTAGCGCCACGGCGGGGGTCCTACAATGAGCAGTTCTTC; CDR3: CGSSLAPRRGSYNEQFF
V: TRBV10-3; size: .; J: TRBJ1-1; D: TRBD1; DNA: TGTGCCATCAGCCCTGGGACAGGGAATTCTAGGGCTTTCTTT; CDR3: CAISPGTGNSRAFF
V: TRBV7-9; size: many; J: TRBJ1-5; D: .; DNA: TGTGCCAGCAGCCGGGACAGCAATCAGCCCCAGCATTTT; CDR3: CASSRDSNQPQHF
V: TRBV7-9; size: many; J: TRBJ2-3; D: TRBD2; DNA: TGTGCCAGCAGCTTCCTAGCGGGAGGCACAGATACGCAGTATTTT; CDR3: CASSFLAGGTDTQYF
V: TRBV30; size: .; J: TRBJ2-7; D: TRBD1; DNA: TGTGCCTGGAGTGTCCTCCTCTACAGGGGATTCTACGAGCAGTACTTC; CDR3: CAWSVLLYRGFYEQYF
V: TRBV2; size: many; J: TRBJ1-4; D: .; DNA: TGTGCCAGCAGTGTCGGATCAACTAATGAAAAACTGTTTTTT; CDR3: CASSVGSTNEKLFF
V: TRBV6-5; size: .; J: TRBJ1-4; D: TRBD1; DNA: TGTGCCAGCAGTTACGGCCAGGGGGACGAAAAACTGTTTTTT; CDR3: CASSYGQGDEKLFF
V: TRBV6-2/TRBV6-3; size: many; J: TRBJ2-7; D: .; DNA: TGTGCCAGCAGTTATATCGGTGAGAGCTCCTACGAGCAGTACTTC; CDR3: CASSYIGESSYEQYF
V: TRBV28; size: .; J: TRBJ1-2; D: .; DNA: TGTGCCAGCAGTTCCTACAGGGCTGGCTACACCTTC; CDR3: CASSSYRAGYTF
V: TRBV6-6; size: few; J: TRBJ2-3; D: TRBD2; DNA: TGTGCCAGCTGGCGGGGGGGCAGTAAGGATACGCAGTATTTT; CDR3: CASWRGGSKDTQYF
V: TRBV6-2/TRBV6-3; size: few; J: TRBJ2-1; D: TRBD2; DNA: TGTGCCAGCAGTTACCTCCTAGCGGGGGAGTACAATGAGCAGTTCTTC; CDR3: CASSYLLAGEYNEQFF
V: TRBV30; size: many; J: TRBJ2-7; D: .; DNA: TGTGCCTGGGGGGAAGCGGAGCAGTACTTC; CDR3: CAWGEAEQYF
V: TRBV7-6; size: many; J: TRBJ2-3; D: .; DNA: TGTGCCAGCAGCTCGCCCGGGACGGGATCTTTAGGCACGCAGTATTTT; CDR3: CASSSPGTGSLGTQYF
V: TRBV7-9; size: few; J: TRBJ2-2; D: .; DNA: TGTGCCAGCAGCTCCTGGGCCGGGGAGCTGTTTTTT; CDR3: CASSSWAGELFF
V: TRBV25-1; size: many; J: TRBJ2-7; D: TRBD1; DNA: TGTGCCAGCAACCCCGGGACAGAGTTTTACGAGCAGTACTTC; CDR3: CASNPGTEFYEQYF
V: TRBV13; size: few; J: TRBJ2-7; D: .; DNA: TGTGCCAGCAGCCCGACGTTCAGTTCCGAGCAGTACTTC; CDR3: CASSPTFSSEQYF
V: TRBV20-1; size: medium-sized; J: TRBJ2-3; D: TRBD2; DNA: TGCAGTGCTAGGGAGATAGCGGGGATCACCACAGATACGCAGTATTTT; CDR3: CSAREIAGITTDTQYF
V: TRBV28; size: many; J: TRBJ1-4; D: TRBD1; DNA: TGTGCCAGCAGTCCCCCACAGGGGGCAGTTGAAAAACTGTTTTTT; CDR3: CASSPPQGAVEKLFF
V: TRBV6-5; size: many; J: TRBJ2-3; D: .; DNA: TGTGCCAGCTCGGGGGCAGATACGCAGTATTTT; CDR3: CASSGADTQYF
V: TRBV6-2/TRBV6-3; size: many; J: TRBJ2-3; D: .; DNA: TGTGCCAGCAGTTACTCGAGAGGGTTGGCCTTGTACCCAGATACGCAGTATTTT; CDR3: CASSYSRGLALYPDTQYF
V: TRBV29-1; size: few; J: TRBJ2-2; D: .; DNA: TGCAGCATTCTATGGGGCGGCTACACCGGGGAGCTGTTTTTT; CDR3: CSILWGGYTGELFF
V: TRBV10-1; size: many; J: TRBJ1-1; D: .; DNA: TGCGCCAGCAGCATCGGCCGGGGGGGGACTGAAGCTTTCTTT; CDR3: CASSIGRGGTEAFF
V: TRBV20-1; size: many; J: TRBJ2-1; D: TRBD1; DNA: TGCAGTCGACAGGGGGCGAATGAGCAGTTCTTC; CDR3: CSRQGANEQFF